The TCR beta chain described here comes from a study of T cells in Graves' hyperthyroidism and ophthalmopathy. RNA transcripts were the template for amplifying TCR beta CDR3 regions. Initially, a first-round RT-PCR of the TCR CDR3 employed the HTBI primer set. TCRdb passed the multiplex PCR reads through MiXCR, listing each CDR3 protein once. The sample yields 550,000 to 700,000 distinct CDR3 sequences, approximately 14% seen once. A Clinical Activity Score of at least 3, a NOSPECS grade of at least 4 and a duration under 3 months were recorded in the ophthalmopathy patients. This clonotype was recorded many times. Its antigen is unknown. Per germline, CDR1 MNHNS and CDR2 SASEGT. CDR3 length: 15 amino acids. The ends were cut back, 8 bases at V and 5 bases at J, with 16 bases in the middle. Findings and caveats of the study: The model anticipated ophthalmopathy a median approximately 6.6 months pre-onset.

This sequence was found in a woman aged 40 to 50 with Graves' ophthalmopathy. The chain links TRBV6-1 to TRBJ1-6; tentative D call: TRBD1 (5 bases). The sequenced material came from blood. CDR3 coding DNA: TGTGCCAGCGTCCACGCTGCGGGGGATAATTCACCCCTCCACTTT. This translates into CASVHAAGDNSPLHF.